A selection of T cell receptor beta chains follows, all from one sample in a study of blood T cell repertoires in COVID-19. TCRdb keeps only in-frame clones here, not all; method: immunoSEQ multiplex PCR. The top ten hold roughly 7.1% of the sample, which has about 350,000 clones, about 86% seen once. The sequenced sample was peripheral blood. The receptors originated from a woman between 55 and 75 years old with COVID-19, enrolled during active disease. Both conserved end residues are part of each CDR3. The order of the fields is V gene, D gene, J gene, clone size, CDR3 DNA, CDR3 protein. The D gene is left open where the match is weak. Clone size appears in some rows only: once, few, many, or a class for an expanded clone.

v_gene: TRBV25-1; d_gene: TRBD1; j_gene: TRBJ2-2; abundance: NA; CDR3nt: TGTGCCAGCACCACAAAGGACAGGGACACCGGGGAGCTGTTTTTT; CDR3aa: CASTTKDRDTGELFF
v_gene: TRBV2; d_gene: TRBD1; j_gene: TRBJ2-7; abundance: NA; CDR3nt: TGTGCCAGCAGTGATGGGACAGGGGGCTCCTACGAGCAGTACTTC; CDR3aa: CASSDGTGGSYEQYF
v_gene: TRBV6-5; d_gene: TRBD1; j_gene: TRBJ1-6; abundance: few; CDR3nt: TGTGCCACCACAGGGGGTTATAATTCACCCCTCCACTTT; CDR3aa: CATTGGYNSPLHF
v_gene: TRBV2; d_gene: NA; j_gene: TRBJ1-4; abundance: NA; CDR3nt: TGTGCCAGCAGTGAAGAGGCGGTGACTAATAATGAAAAACTGTTTTTT; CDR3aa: CASSEEAVTNNEKLFF
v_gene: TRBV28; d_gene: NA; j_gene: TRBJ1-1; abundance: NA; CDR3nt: TGTGCCAGCAGCCGCCCACCGGCTGAAGCTTTCTTT; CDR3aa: CASSRPPAEAFF
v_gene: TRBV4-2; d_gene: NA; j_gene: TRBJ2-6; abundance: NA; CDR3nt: TGTGCCAGCAGCCAAGGGAGATCCTCTGGGGCCAACGTCCTGACTTTC; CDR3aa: CASSQGRSSGANVLTF
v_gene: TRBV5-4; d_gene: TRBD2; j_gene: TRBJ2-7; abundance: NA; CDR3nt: TGTGCCAGCAGCTTGGATGGGACTAACTCTTACTACGAGCAGTACTTC; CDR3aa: CASSLDGTNSYYEQYF
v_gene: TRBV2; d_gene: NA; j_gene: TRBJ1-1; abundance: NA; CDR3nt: TGTGCCAGCACACCTCGACCAGGGGCTGAAGCTTTCTTT; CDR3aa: CASTPRPGAEAFF
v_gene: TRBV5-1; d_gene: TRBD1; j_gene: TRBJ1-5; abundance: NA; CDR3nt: TGCGCCAGCAGCCCTGGACCAGGACAGGCTGGGCAGCCCCAGCATTTT; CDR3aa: CASSPGPGQAGQPQHF
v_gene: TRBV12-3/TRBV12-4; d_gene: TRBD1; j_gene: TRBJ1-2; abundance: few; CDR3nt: TGTGCCAGCAGTTCGACAGGGGTCGGGAGCTACACCTTC; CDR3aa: CASSSTGVGSYTF
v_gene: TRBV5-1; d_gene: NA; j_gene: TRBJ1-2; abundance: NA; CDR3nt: TGCGCCAGCAGCCGGGAGGAGGGTAAAATCTATGGCTACACCTTC; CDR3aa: CASSREEGKIYGYTF
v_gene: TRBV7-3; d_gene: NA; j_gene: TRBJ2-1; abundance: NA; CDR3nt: TGTGCCAGCAGCCAAGGGACAAGTGAGCAGTTCTTC; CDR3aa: CASSQGTSEQFF
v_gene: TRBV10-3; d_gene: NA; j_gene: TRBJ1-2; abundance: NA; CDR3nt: TGTGCCATCAGTGAGAGAGGGGCGGGGAATTCCTATGGCTACACCTTC; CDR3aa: CAISERGAGNSYGYTF
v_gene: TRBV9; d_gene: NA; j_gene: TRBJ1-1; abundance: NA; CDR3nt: TGTGCCAGCAGCGCCTTAAGGGGTCTGGGAACTGAAGCTTTCTTT; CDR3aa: CASSALRGLGTEAFF
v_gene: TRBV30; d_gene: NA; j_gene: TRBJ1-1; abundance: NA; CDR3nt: TGTGCCTGGAGTCCCGAGTGGGGCCTGAACACTGAAGCTTTCTTT; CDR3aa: CAWSPEWGLNTEAFF
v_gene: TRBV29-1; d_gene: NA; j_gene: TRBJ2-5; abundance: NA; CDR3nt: TGCAGCACCCGACAGGAGACCCAGTACTTC; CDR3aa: CSTRQETQYF
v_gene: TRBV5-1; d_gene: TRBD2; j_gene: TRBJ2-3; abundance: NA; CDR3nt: TGCGCCAGCAGCCCACCCACGGGGGGGGAAGATACGCAGTATTTT; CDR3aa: CASSPPTGGEDTQYF
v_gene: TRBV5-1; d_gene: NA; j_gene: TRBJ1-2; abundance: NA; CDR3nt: TGCGCCAGCAGCTTGGTTCGGGGTTCGGGCGGCTACACCTTC; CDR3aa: CASSLVRGSGGYTF
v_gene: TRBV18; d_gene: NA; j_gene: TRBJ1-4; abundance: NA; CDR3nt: TGTGCCAGCTCACCACGCGGGGTAGCCAATGAAAAACTGTTTTTT; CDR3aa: CASSPRGVANEKLFF
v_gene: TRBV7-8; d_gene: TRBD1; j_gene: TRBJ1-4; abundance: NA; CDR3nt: TGTGCCAGCAGCTTTAGGGAGCCCGGACAGGGAGCGGCTGAAAAACTGTTTTTT; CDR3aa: CASSFREPGQGAAEKLFF
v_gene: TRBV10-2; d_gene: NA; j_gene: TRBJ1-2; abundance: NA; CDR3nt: TGCGCCAGCAGTGACAGGGGCTATGGCTACACCTTC; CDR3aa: CASSDRGYGYTF
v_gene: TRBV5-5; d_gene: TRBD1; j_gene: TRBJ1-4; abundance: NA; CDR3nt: TGTGCCAGCAGCCCGAACAGGGGGCCGGGTGAAAAACTGTTTTTT; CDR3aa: CASSPNRGPGEKLFF
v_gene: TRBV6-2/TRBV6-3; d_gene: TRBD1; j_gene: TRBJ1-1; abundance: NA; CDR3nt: TGTGCCAGCAGTTATGGTCAGGGGGTGTACACTGAAGCTTTCTTT; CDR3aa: CASSYGQGVYTEAFF
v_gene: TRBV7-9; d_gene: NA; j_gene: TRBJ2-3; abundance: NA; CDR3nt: TGTGCCAGCAGCTCCCCAGGTGGAAAAGATACGCAGTATTTT; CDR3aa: CASSSPGGKDTQYF
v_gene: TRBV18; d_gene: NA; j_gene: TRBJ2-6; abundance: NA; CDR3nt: TGTGCCAGCTCTAGGGTAGGGGCTGGGGCCAACGTCCTGACTTTC; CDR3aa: CASSRVGAGANVLTF
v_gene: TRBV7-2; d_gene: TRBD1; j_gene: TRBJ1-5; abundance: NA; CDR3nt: TGTGCCAGCAGCATTCCCGGGACAGGGGGAGCCCAGCATTTT; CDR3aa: CASSIPGTGGAQHF
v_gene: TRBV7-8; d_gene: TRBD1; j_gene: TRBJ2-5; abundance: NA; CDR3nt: TGTGCCAGCAGCTTTTTTACCGGGACAGTGCAAGAGACCCAGTACTTC; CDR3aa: CASSFFTGTVQETQYF
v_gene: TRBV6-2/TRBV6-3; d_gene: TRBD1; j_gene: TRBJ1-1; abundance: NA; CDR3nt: TGTGCCAGCAGTTACAAAAAGGGGGCGACTGAAGCTTTCTTT; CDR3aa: CASSYKKGATEAFF
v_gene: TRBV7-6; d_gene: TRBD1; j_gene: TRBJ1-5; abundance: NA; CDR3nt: TGTGCCAGCAGCTCCCTCCCGACAGGGACTCAGCCCCAGCATTTT; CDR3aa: CASSSLPTGTQPQHF
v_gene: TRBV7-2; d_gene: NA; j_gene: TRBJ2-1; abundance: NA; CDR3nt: TGTGCCAGCAGCTTAGATACGGGATCCTACAATGAGCAGTTCTTC; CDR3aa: CASSLDTGSYNEQFF
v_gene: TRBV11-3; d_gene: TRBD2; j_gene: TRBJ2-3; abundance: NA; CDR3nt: TGTGCCAGCAGCTGGCTTTCGACTAGCGGGGGGGGAGATACGCAGTATTTT; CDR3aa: CASSWLSTSGGGDTQYF
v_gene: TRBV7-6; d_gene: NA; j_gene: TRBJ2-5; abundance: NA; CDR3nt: TGTGCCAGCAGCCCTCCTATAGGCAGGGGAGAGACCCAGTACTTC; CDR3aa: CASSPPIGRGETQYF
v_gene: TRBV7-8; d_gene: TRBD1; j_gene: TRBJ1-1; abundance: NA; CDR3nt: TGTGCCAGCAGCGCGGGACAGCCTGAAGCTTTCTTT; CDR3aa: CASSAGQPEAFF
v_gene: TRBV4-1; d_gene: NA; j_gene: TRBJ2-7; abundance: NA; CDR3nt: TGCGCCAGCAGCCAAGATCAAAGAGCGTACGAGCAGTACTTC; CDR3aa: CASSQDQRAYEQYF
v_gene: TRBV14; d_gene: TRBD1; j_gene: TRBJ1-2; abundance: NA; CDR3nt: TGTGCCAGCAGCCGCACAGGGGGGGGTTACTATGGCTACACCTTC; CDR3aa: CASSRTGGGYYGYTF
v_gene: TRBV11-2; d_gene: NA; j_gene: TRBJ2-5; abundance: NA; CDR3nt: TGTGCCAGCAGCTTAGATCGAGGGGGAGAGTACCAAGAGACCCAGTACTTC; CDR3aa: CASSLDRGGEYQETQYF
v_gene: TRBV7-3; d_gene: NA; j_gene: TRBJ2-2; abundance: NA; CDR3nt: TGTGCCAGCAGCCCTCAGGGGTCGGCAGCGTCGAACACCGGGGAGCTGTTTTTT; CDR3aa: CASSPQGSAASNTGELFF
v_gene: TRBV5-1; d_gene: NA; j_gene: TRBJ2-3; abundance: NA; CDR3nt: TGCGCCAGCAGCTCTACAGGGACGGGAGATACGCAGTATTTT; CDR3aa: CASSSTGTGDTQYF
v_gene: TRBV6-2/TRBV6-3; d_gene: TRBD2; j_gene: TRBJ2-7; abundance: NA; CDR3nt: TGTGCCAGCAGTTCGGGGACTAGCGGATTACGTTTCTCAGGGTACTTC; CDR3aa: CASSSGTSGLRFSGYF
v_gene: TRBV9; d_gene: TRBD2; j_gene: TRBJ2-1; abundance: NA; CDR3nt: TGTGCCAGCAGCAAAGCAGAGACTAGCGGGCCCCGCTCCTACAATGAGCAGTTCTTC; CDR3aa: CASSKAETSGPRSYNEQFF
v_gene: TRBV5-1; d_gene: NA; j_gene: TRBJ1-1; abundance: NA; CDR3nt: TGCGCCAGCAGCTTGGAGCTTGGGGGGACTGAAGCTTTCTTT; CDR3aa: CASSLELGGTEAFF
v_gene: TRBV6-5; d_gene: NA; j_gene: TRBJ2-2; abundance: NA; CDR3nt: TGTGCCAGCTGGGGGGGGCTATGCACCGGGGAGCTGTTTTTT; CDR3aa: CASWGGLCTGELFF